This T cell receptor (beta chain) comes out of a study of cytotoxic CD8 clonotypes in ibrutinib-treated CLL. Study-wide context: Responses: approximately 24 partial, 2 complete; after median approximately six years, 14 stayed remitted, about twelve progressed. Averaging across samples gave approximately 260,000 productive templates and 94,082 productive rearrangements.

Sequenced by immunoSEQ multiplex PCR; TCRdb stores in-frame clones only, minus some. The data show around 300,000 clones, with 70% to 80% seen just once and 5.5% to 8% held by the top ten. Germline V gene data show CDR1 as GTSNPN and CDR2 as SVGIG (reference sequence). This CDR3 is 14 amino acids long. V lost 1 base and J lost 6; bases outside the gene matches: 0. The V gene is TRBV30, the J gene TRBJ2-2, with TRBD1 matching 12 bases. The sequence was collected from a human donor with chronic lymphocytic leukemia. The source was PBMCs, collected before ibrutinib treatment. CDR3 protein: CAWSGDRGPGELFF. CDR3 nucleotide sequence: TGTGCCTGGAGTGGGGACAGGGGGCCCGGGGAGCTGTTTTTT. The full variable domain, with the rest looked up from reference TRBV30 and TRBJ2-2, is SQTIHQWPATLVQPVGSPLSLECTVEGTSNPNLYWYRQAAGRGLQLLFYSVGIGQISSEVPQNLSASRPQDRQFILSSKKLLLSDSGFYLCAWSGDRGPGELFFGEGSRLTVL.